The present T cell receptor beta chain was sequenced within a study of blood T cell repertoires in COVID-19. TCRdb's copy holds only in-frame clones and misses some; the assay was immunoSEQ multiplex PCR. The repertoire holds roughly 260,000 clones, with roughly nine tenths as singletons. The CDR3 extends over 15 amino acids. From germline, CDR1 is KGHDR and CDR2 SFDVKD. The V and J ends lost 9 bases and 3 bases, in that order; junction bases with no gene match: 8. The sample taken for sequencing was peripheral blood. This TCR was recovered from a man between 60 and 70 years old who had recovered from COVID-19. V and J are TRBV24-1 and TRBJ2-1, with 9 bases aligning to TRBD2. CDR3 nucleotide sequence: TGTGCCACCGCTAGAGCGGGGGGCCTCTACAATGAGCAGTTCTTC. This gives the protein CATARAGGLYNEQFF.